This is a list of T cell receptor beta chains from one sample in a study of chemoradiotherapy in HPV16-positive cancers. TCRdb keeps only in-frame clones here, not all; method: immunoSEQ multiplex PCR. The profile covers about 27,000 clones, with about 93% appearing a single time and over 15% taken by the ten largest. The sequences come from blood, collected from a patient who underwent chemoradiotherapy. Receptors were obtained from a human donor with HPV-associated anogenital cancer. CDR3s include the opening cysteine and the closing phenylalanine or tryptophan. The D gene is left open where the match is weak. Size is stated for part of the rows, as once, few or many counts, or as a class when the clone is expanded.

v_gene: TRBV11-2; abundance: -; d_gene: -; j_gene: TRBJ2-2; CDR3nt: TGTGCCAGCAGCTTGGTGAACGGGGAGCTGTTTTTT; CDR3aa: CASSLVNGELFF
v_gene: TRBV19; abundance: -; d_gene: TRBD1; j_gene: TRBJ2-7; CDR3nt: TGTGCCAGTAGTATGGGGACAGGGTTGTCCTACGAGCAGTACTTC; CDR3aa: CASSMGTGLSYEQYF
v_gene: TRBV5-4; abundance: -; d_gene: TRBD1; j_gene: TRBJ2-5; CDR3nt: TGTGCCAGCAGCCACCTCGGCTGGGACAGGGAGGGGACCCAGTACTTC; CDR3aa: CASSHLGWDREGTQYF
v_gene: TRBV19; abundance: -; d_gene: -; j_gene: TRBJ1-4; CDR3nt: TGTGCCAGTTCCCCTTCGGGGGGTAATGAAAAACTGTTTTTT; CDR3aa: CASSPSGGNEKLFF
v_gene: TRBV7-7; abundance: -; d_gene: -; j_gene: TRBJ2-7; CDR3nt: TGTGCCAGCAGATCATCAAGGGCAGGGAGGCTGCTCGAGGCCTACGAGCAGTACTTC; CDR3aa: CASRSSRAGRLLEAYEQYF
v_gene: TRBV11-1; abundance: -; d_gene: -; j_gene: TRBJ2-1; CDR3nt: TGTGCCAGCACCAATCAAAGGAACAATGAGCAGTTCTTC; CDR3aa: CASTNQRNNEQFF
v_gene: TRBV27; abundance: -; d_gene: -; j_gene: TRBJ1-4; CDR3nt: TGTGCCAGCAGTTTATTGGCTAATGAAAAACTGTTTTTT; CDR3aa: CASSLLANEKLFF
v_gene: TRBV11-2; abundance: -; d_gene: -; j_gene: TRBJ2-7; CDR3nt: TGTGCCAGCAGCTTAAATAGAGGGGGCGAGCAGTACTTC; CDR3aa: CASSLNRGGEQYF
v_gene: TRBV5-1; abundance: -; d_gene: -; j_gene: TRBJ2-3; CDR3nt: TGCGCCAGCAGCTTGAGCTGGGTTCGAACAGATACGCAGTATTTT; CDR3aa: CASSLSWVRTDTQYF
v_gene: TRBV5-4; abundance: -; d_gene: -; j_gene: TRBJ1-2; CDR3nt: TGTGCCAGCAAGCGGGAGGGGGGAGACAGGACCGGCTATGGCTACACCTTC; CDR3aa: CASKREGGDRTGYGYTF
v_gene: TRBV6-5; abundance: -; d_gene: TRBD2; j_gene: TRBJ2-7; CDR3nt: TGTGCCAGCAGTTACGGGACTAGCGGGATGAACGAGCAGTACTTC; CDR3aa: CASSYGTSGMNEQYF
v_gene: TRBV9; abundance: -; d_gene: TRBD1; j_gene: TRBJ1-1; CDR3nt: TGTGCCAGCAGCCCGGACAGGGCTATGAACACTGAAGCTTTCTTT; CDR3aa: CASSPDRAMNTEAFF
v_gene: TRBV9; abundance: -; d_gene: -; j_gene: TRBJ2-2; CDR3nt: TGTGCCAGCAGCGTAGCTACGTGGGCCGGGGAGCTGTTTTTT; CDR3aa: CASSVATWAGELFF
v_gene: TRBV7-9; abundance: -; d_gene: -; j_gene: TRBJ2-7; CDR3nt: TGTGCCAGCAGCTTTACAGGGTCCTACGAGCAGTACTTC; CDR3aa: CASSFTGSYEQYF
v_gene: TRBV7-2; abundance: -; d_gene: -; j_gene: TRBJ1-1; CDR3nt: TGTGCCAGCAGCTTAAGTCACGGCATGAACACTGAAGCTTTCTTT; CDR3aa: CASSLSHGMNTEAFF
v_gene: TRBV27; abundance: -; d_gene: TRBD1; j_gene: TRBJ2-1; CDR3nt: TGTGCCAGCAGTTACCAGGACAGGGACCAGGAGCAGTTCTTC; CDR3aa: CASSYQDRDQEQFF
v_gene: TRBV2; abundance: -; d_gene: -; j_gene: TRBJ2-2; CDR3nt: TGTGCCAGTGCGGACGGACCCGCGAACACCGGGGAGCTGTTTTTT; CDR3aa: CASADGPANTGELFF
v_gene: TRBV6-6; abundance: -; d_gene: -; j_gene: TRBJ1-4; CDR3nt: TGTGCCAGCAGTTACTCGATAGGGGTAAAACTGTTTTTT; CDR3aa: CASSYSIGVKLFF
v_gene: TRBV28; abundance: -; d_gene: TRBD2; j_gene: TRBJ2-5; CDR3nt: TGTGCCAGCAGCCGTCGAAATTGGCGGGAGTTAGAGACCCAGTACTTC; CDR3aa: CASSRRNWRELETQYF
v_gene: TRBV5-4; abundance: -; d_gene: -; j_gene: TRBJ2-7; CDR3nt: TGTGCCAGCAGCTTGGGGGTGGTAGGTATCTCCTACGAGCAGTACTTC; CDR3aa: CASSLGVVGISYEQYF
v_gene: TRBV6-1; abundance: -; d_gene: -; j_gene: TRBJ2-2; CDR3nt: TGTGCCAGCATGTCCGGGAACACCGGGGAGCTGTTTTTT; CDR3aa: CASMSGNTGELFF
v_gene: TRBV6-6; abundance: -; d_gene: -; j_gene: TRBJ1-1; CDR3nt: TGTGCCAGCAGTCCCCCCACGGCGGGCGCTGAAGCTTTCTTT; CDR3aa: CASSPPTAGAEAFF
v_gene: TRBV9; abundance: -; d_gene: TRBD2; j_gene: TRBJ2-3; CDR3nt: TGTGCCAGCAGCATAGCGGGGATCACAGATACGCAGTATTTT; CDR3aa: CASSIAGITDTQYF
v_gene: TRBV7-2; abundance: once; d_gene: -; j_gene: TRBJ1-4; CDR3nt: TGTGCCAGCAGCTTATTCGCTGCAACTAATGAAAAACTGTTTTTT; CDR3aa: CASSLFAATNEKLFF
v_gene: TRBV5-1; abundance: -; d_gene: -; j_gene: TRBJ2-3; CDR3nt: TGCGCCAGCAGCATGGCCGTGACCACAGATACGCAGTATTTT; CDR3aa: CASSMAVTTDTQYF
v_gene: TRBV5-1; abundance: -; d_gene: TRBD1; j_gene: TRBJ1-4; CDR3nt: TGCGCCAGCAGCCCCTGGACAGGGAATAATGAAAAACTGTTTTTT; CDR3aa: CASSPWTGNNEKLFF
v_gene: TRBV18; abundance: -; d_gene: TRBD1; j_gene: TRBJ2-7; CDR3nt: TGTGCCAGCTCACGTGGGGACAGCTCCTACGAGCAGTACTTC; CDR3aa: CASSRGDSSYEQYF
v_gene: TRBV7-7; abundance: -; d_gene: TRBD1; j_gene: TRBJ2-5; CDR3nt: TGTGCCAGCAGCCCCGACAGGGTTGGAGAGACCCAGTACTTC; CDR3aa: CASSPDRVGETQYF
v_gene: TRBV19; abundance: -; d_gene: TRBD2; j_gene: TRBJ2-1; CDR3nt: TGTGCCACCGATAGCGGGAGGGCTTACAATGAGCAGTTCTTC; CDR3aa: CATDSGRAYNEQFF
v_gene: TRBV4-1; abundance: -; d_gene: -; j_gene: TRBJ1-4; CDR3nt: TGCGCCAGCAGCCAAGATGGGACCCGGCAGGGCAGCGGAACACCGTATAATGAAAAACTGTTTTTT; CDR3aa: CASSQDGTRQGSGTPYNEKLFF
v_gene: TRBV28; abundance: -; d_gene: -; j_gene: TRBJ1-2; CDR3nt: TGTGCCAGCAGTCCCCGAGACATTTTTGGCTACACCTTC; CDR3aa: CASSPRDIFGYTF
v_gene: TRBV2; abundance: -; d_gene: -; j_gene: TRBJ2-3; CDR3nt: TGTGCCTCCCTGAGGGGACGCCTCACAGATACGCAGTATTTT; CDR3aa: CASLRGRLTDTQYF
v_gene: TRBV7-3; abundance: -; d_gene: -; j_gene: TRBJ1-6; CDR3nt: TGTGCCAGCAGCTTTACAGGCAACAATAATTCACCCCTCCACTTT; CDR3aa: CASSFTGNNNSPLHF
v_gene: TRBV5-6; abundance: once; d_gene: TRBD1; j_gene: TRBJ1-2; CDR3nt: TGTGCCAGCAGCGAAGGACAGGGGAGCTATGGCTACACCTTC; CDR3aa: CASSEGQGSYGYTF
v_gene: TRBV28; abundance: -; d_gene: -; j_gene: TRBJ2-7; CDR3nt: TGTGCCACGACAGTGCCTCCCTACGAGCAGTACTTC; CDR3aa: CATTVPPYEQYF
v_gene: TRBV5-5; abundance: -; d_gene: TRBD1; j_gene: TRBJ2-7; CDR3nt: TGTGCCAGCAGCAAACCGGGACAGAATACGCTACGCGAGCAGTACTTC; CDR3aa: CASSKPGQNTLREQYF
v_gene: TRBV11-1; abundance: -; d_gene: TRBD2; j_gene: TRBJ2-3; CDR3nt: TGTGCCAGCAGCTTTGGACTAGCGCAAGATACGCAGTATTTT; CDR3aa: CASSFGLAQDTQYF
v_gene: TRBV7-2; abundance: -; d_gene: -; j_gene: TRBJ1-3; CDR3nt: TGTGCCAGCAGCCAAGGACCGTTCTCTGGAAACACCATATATTTT; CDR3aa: CASSQGPFSGNTIYF
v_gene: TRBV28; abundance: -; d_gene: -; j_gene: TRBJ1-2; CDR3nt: TGTGCCAGCTCCTTGGGGGGGTCTAACTATGGCTACACCTTC; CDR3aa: CASSLGGSNYGYTF
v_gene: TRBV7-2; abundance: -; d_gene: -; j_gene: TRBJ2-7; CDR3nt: TGTGCCAGCAGCTTCCTGGGTCGGGACGAGCAGTACTTC; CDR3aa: CASSFLGRDEQYF
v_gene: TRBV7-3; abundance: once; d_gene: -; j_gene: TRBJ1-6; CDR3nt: TGTGCCAGCTCTGGCAGCGCCAATTCACCCCTCCACTTT; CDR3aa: CASSGSANSPLHF
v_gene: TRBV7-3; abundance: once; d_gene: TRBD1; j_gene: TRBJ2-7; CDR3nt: TGTGCCAGCAGCTTTGGGACAGGGTTCCCCTACGAGCAGTACTTC; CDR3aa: CASSFGTGFPYEQYF
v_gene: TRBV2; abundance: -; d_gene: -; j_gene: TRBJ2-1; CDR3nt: TGTGCCGCTTGGGCCGAAAATACCCTTGCATACAATGAGCAGTTCTTC; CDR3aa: CAAWAENTLAYNEQFF
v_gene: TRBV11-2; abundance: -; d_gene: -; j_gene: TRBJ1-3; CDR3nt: TGTGCCAGCAGCCCCGACTGGGCCTCTGGAAACACCATATATTTT; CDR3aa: CASSPDWASGNTIYF
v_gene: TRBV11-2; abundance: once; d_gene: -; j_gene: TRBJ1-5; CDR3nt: TGTGCCAGCAGCTCCCTAAAGGGTCTGCCCCAGCATTTT; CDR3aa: CASSSLKGLPQHF
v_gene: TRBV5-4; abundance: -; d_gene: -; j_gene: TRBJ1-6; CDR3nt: TGTGCCAGCAGCTTGGCTGGAGGGATTTCACCCCTCCACTTT; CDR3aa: CASSLAGGISPLHF
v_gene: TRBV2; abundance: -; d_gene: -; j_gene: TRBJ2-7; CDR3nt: TGTGCCAGCACCAAAGGGAGACAGGTGACCTACGAGCAGTACTTC; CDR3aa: CASTKGRQVTYEQYF
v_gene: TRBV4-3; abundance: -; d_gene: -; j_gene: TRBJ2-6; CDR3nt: TGCGCCAGCAGCCAACCCTCGGGCGGGGCTGGGGCCAACGTCCTGACTTTC; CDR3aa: CASSQPSGGAGANVLTF
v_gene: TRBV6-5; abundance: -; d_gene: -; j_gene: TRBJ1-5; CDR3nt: TGTGCCAGCAGTTCTGTTGGCTATCAGCCCCAGCATTTT; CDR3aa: CASSSVGYQPQHF
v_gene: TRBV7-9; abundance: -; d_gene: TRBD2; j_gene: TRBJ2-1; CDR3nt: TGTGCCAGCAGCTCTGCGGGAGAGAGCCATGAGCAGTTCTTC; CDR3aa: CASSSAGESHEQFF
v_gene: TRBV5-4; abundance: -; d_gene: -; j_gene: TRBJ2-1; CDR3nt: TGTGCCAGCAGCTTACAAGCGGTTTCCTACAATGAGCAGTTCTTC; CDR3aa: CASSLQAVSYNEQFF
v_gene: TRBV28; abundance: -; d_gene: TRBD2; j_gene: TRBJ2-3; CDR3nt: TGTGCCAGCAGTTATGGACTAGTCAGCACAGATACGCAGTATTTT; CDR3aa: CASSYGLVSTDTQYF
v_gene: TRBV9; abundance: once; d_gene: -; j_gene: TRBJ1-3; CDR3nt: TGTGCCAGCAGCGTAGACGGAACCCGCTCTGGAAACACCATATATTTT; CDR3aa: CASSVDGTRSGNTIYF
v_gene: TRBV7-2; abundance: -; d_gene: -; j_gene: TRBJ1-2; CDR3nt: TGTGCCAGCAGTAGCGGGGGAGACTATGGCTACACCTTC; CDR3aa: CASSSGGDYGYTF
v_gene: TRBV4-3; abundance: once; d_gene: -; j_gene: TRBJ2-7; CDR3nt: TGCGCCAGCAGCCAAGCTGTCAGTAGCTCCTACGAGCAGTACTTC; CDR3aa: CASSQAVSSSYEQYF
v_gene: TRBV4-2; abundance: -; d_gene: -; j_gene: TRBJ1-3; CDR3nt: TGTGCCAGCAGCCAAGAACCGGCAGACTCTACAGGTGGAAACACCATATATTTT; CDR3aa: CASSQEPADSTGGNTIYF
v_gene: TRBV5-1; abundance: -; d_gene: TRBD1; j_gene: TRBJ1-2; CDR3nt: TGCGCCAGCAGCTCCCGAGGACAGGGGAATGGCTACACCTTC; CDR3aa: CASSSRGQGNGYTF
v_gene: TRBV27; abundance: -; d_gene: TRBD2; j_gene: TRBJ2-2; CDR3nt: TGTGCCAGCAGCCCCAGGCTAGCGGGAGGGCCCGGGGAGCTGTTTTTT; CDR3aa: CASSPRLAGGPGELFF
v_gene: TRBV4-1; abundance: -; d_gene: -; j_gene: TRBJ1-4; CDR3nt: TGCGCCAGCAGCCCCAATGGAGTCACTAATGAAAAACTGTTTTTT; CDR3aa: CASSPNGVTNEKLFF